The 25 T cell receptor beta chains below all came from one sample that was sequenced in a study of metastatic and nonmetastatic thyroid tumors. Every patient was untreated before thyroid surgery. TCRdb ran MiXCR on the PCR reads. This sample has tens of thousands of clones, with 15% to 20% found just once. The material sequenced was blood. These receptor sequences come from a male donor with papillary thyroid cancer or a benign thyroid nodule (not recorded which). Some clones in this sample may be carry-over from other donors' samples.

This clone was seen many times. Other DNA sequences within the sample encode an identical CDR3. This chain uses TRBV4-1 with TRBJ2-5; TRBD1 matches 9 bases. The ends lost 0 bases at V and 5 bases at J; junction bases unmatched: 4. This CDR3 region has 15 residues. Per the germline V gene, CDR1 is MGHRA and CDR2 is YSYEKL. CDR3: CASSQDGTGYETQYF. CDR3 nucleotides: TGCGCCAGCAGCCAAGACGGGACAGGGTACGAGACCCAGTACTTC.

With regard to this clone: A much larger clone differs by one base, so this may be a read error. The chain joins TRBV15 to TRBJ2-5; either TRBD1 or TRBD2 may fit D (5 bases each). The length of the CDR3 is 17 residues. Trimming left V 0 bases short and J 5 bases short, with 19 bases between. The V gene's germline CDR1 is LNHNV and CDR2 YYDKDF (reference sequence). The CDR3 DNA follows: TGTGCCACCAGCAGAGAGTACAACCGGGCGTGGGGGGAGACCCAGTACTTC. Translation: CATSREYNRAWGETQYF.

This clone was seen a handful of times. In DNA, the CDR3 is TGTGCCAGCGGACTAGCGGGAGTTAACGAGCAGTACTTC. Protein: CASGLAGVNEQYF. This rearrangement joins TRBV6-1 to TRBJ2-7; 13 nucleotides align to TRBD2. The CDR3 contains 13 residues. With V trimmed by 8 bases and J by 5 bases, 3 bases remained unmatched. The germline V gene has CDR1 MNHNS and CDR2 SASEGT.

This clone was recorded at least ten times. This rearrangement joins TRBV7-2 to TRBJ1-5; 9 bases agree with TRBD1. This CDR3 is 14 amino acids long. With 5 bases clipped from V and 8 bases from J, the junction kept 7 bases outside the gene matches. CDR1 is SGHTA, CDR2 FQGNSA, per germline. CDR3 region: CASSLTGQGKPQHF. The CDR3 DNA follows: TGTGCCAGCAGCCTAACGGGACAGGGTAAGCCCCAGCATTTT.

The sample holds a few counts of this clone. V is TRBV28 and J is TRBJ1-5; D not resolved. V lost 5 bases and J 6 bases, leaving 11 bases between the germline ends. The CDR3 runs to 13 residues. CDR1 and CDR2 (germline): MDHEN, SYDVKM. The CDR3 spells CASSQRWGQPQHF. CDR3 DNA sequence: TGTGCCAGCAGTCAAAGGTGGGGTCAGCCCCAGCATTTT.

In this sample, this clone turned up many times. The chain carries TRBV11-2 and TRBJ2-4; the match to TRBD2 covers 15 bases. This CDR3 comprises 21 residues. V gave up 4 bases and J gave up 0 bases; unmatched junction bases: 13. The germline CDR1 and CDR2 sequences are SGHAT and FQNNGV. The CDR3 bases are TGTGCCAGCAGCTCAGATATACCGGGACTAGCGGGAGGTATAGCCAAAAACATTCAGTACTTC. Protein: CASSSDIPGLAGGIAKNIQYF. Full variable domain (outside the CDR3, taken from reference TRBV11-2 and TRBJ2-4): EAGVAQSPRYKIIEKRQSVAFWCNPISGHATLYWYQQILGQGPKLLIQFQNNGVVDDSQLPKDRFSAERLKGVDSTLKIQPAKLEDSAVYLCASSSDIPGLAGGIAKNIQYFGAGTRLSVL.

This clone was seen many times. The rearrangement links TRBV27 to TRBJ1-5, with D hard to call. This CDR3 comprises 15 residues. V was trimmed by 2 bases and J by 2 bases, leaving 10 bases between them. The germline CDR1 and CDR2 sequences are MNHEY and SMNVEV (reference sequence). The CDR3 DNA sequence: TGTGCCAGCAGTTTAGAGGGCAAGGGCAATCAGCCCCAGCATTTT. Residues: CASSLEGKGNQPQHF.

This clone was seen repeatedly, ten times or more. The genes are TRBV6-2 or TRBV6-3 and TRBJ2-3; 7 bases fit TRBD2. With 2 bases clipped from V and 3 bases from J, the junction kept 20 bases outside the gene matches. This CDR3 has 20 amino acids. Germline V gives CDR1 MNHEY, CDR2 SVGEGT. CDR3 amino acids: CASSYGTRRSSAGVTDTQYF. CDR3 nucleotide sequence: TGTGCCAGCAGTTACGGAACCCGACGATCCTCGGCGGGAGTTACAGATACGCAGTATTTT.

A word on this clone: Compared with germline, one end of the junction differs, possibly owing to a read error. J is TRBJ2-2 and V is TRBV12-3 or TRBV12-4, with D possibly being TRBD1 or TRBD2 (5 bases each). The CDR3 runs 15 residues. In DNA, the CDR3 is TGCGCCAGCAGTTTATGGGGGATTAGTACCGGGGAGCTTTTTTTT. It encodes CASSLWGISTGELFF.

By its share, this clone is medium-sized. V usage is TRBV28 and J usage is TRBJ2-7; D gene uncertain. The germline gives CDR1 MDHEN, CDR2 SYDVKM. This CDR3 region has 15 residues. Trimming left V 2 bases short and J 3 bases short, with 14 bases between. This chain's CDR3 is CASSLPSSLDYEQYF. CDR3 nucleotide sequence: TGTGCCAGCAGTTTACCCTCCTCTCTTGACTACGAGCAGTACTTC.

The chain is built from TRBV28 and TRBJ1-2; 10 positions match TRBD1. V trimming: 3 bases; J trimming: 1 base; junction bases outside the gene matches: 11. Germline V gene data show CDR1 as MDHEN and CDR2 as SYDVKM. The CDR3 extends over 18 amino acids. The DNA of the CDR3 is TGTGCCAGCAGTTTTATCTTAGGGACAGGGGAACATAACTATGGCTACACCTTC. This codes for CASSFILGTGEHNYGYTF.

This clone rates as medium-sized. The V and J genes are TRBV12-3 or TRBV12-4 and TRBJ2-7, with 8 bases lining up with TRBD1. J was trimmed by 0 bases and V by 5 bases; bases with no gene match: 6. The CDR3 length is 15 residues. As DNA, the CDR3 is TGTGCCAGCAGTCTTCTAACAGGGGGCTCCTACGAGCAGTACTTC. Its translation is CASSLLTGGSYEQYF.

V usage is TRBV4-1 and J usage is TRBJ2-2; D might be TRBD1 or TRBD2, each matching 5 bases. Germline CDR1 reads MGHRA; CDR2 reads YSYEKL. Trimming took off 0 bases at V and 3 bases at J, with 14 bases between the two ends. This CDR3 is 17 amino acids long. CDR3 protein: CASSQEPGPSDTGELFF. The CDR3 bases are TGCGCCAGCAGCCAAGAACCGGGGCCCTCCGACACCGGGGAGCTGTTTTTT.

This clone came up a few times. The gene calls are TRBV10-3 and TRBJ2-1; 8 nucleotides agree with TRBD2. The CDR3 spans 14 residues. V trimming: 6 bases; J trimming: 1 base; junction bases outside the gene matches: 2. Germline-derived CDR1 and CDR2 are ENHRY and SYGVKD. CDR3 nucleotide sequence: TGTGCCATCAGCCTAGCGGGTTCCTACAATGAGCAGTTCTTC. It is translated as CAISLAGSYNEQFF.

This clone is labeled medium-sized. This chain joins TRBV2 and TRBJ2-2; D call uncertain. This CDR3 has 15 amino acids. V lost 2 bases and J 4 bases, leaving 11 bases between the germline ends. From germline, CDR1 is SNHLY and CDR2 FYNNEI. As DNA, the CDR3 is TGTGCCAGCAGTGAAAATGTGGGTACCACCGGGGAGCTGTTTTTT. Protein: CASSENVGTTGELFF.

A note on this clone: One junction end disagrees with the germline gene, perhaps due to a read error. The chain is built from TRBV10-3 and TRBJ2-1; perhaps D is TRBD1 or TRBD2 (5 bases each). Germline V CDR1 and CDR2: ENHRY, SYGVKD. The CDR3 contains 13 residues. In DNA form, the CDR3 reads TGTGCCATCAGTGACCCCAGGGACCATGGGCAGTTTTTC. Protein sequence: CAISDPRDHGQFF.

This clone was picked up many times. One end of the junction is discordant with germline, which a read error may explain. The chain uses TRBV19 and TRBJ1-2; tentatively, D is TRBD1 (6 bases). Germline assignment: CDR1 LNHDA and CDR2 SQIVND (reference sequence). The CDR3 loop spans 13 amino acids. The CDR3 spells CASSRVGAYGYTF. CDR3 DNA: TGTGCCAGCAGTAGGGTGGGGGCCTATGGCTACACCTTC.

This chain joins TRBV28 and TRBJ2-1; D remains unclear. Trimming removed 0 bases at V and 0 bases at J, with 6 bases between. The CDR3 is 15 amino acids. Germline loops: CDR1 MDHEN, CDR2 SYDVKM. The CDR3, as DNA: TGTGCCAGCAGTTTATGGACCAACTCCTACAATGAGCAGTTCTTC. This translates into CASSLWTNSYNEQFF.

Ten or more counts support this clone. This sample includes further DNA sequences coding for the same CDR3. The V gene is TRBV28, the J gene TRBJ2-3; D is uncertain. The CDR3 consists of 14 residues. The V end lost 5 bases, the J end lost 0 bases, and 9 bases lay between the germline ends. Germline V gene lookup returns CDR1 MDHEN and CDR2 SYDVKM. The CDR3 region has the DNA TGTGCCAGCAGTCCACAGAGCAGCACAGATACGCAGTATTTT. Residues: CASSPQSSTDTQYF.

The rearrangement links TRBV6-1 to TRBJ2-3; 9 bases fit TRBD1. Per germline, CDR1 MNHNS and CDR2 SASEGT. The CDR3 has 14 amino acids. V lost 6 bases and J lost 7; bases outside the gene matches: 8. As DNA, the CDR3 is TGTGCCAGCAGACGGGCCGGGACAGGGAATACGCAGTATTTT. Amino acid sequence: CASRRAGTGNTQYF.

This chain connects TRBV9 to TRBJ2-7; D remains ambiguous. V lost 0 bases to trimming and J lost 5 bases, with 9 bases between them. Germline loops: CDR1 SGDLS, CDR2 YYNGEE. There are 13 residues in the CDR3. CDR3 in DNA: TGTGCCAGCAGCGTAGGGAACAGTGACGAGCAGTACTTC. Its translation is CASSVGNSDEQYF.

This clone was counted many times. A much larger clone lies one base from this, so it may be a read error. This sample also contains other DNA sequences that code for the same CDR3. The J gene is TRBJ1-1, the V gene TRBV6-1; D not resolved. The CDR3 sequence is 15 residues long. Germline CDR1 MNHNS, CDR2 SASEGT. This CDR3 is CASSKMDRMNTEAFF. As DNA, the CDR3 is TGTGCCAGCAGTAAAATGGACCGGATGAACACTGAGGCTTTCTTT.

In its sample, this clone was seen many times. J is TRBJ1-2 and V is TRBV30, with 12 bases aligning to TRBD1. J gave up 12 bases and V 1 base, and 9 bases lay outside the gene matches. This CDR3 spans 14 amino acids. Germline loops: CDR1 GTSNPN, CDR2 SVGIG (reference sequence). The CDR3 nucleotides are TGTGCCTGGAGTGCCCAACCGGGACAGGGGGCTGACACCTTC. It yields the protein CAWSAQPGQGADTF.

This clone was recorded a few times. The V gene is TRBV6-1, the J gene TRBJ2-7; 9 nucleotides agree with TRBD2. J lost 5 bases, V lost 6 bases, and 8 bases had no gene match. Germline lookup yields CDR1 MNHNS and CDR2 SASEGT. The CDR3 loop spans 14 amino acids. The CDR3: CASSPSGGSDEQYF. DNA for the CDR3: TGTGCCAGCAGCCCGAGCGGGGGGTCCGACGAGCAGTACTTC.

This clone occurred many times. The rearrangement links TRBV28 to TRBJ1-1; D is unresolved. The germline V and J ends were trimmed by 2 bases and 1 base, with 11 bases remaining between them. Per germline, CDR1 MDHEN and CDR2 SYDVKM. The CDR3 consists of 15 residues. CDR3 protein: CASSLTRLQNTEAFF. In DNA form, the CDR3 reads TGTGCCAGCAGTTTAACCCGCCTCCAGAACACTGAAGCTTTCTTT.